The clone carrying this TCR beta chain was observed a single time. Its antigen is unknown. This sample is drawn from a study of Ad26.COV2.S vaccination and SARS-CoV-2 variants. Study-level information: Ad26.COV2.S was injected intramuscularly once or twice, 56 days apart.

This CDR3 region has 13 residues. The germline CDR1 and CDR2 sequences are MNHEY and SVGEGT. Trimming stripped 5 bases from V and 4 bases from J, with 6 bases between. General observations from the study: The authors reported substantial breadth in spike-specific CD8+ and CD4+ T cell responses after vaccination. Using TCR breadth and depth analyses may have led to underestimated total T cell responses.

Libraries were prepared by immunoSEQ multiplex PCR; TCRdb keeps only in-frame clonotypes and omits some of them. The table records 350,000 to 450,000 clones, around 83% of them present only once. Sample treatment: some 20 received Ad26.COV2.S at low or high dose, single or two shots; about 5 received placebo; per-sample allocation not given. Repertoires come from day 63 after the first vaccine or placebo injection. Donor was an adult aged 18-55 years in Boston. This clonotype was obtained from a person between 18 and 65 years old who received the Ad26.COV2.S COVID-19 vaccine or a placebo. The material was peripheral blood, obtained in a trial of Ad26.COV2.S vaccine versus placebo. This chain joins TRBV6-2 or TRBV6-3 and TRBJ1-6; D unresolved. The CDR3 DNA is TGTGCCAGCAGTAACGCTTATAATTCACCCCTCCACTTT. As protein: CASSNAYNSPLHF.